This paragraph covers one TCR beta chain sequence. The data were taken from a study of blood T cell repertoires in COVID-19. Study in general: The United States, Italy and Spain supplied acute and convalescent COVID-19 samples.

Under the authors' procedure: Amplified reference gene primers provided the basis for estimating nucleated cell counts. Measured with immunoSEQ multiplex PCR; TCRdb has only the in-frame clones, and not every one. The V and J calls and the clone size are those of that table, but D and trimming were determined from the DNA. The table lists over 30,000 clones, 70% to 90% of them singletons, with roughly 5% in the top ten. Germline CDR1 is SNHLY and CDR2 is FYNNEI. V was shortened by 3 bases and J by 5 bases, with 7 bases between the two germline ends. This CDR3 contains 12 residues. This receptor was taken from a woman in her seventies with active COVID-19. The rearrangement joins TRBV2 to TRBJ2-5; D gene unclear. The sample taken for sequencing was peripheral blood. Here the CDR3 reads CASSESLETQYF. The CDR3 DNA follows: TGTGCCAGCAGTGAGAGCTTGGAGACCCAGTACTTC.